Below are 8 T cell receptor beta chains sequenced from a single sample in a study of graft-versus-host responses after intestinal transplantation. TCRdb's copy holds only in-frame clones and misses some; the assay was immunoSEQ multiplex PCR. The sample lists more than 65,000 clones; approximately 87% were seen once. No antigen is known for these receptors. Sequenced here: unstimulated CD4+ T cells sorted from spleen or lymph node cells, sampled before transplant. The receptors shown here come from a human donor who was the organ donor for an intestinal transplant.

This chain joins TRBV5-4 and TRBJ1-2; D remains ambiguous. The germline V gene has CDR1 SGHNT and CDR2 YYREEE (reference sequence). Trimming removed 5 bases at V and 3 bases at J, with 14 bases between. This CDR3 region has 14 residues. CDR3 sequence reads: CASRGVRSDYGYTF. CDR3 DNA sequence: TGTGCCAGCAGGGGAGTGCGTTCCGACTATGGCTACACCTTC.

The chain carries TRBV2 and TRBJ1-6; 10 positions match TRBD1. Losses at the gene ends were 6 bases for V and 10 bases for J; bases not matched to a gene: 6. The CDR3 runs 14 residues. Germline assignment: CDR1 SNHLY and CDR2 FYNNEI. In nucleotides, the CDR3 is TGTGCCAGCAGGCCGGACAGGGGGGGGTCACCCCTCCACTTT. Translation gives CASRPDRGGSPLHF.

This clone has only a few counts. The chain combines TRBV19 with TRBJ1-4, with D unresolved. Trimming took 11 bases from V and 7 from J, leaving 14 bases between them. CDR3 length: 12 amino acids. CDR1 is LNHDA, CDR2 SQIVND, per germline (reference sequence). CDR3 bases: TGTGCCGCGGGGTGGGGTGGTGAAAAACTGTTTTTT. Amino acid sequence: CAAGWGGEKLFF.

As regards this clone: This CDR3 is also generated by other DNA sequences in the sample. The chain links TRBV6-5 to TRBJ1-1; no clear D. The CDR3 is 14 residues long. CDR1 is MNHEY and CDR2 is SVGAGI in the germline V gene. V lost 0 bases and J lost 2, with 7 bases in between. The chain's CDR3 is CASSYSELNTEAFF. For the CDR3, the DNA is TGTGCCAGCAGTTACTCGGAGCTCAACACTGAAGCTTTCTTT.

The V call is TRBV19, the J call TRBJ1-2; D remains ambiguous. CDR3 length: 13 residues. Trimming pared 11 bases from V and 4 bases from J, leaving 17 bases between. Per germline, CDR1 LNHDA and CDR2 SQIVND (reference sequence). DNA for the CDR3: TGTGCCTCCCTCCTGACGGGGTCCTATGGCTACACCTTC. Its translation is CASLLTGSYGYTF.

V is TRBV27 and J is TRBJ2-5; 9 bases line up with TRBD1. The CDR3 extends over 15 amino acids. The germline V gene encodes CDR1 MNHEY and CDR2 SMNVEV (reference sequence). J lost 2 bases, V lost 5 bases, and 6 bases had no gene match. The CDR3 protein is CASSTPGTGQETQYF. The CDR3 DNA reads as TGTGCCAGCAGTACCCCCGGGACAGGGCAAGAGACCCAGTACTTC.

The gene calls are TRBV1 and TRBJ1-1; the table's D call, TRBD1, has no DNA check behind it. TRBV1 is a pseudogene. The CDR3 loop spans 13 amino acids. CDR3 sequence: CTSSQTGPTEAFF. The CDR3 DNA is TGCACCAGCAGCCAGACAGGGCCCACTGAAGCTTTCTTT.

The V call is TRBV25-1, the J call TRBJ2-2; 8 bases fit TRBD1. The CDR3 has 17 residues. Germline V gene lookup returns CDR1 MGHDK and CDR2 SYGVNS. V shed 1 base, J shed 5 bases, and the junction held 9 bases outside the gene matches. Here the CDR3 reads CASSESGGRGRTGELFF. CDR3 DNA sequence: TGTGCCAGCAGTGAATCCGGTGGCAGGGGGCGTACCGGGGAGCTGTTTTTT.